Listed below are T cell receptor beta chains from one sample, sequenced in a study of shared clonotypes between healthy human individuals. Profiled with immunoSEQ multiplex PCR; TCRdb holds only in-frame clones, not every one. The data show about 2.3 million clones, about nine tenths seen once. The sequencing sample was made of naive CD4+ T cells from PBMCs. The receptors were sampled from a man in his late teens or twenties in good health. Some clones in this sample may be carry-over from other donors' samples. CDR3s include the opening cysteine and the closing phenylalanine or tryptophan. The order of the fields is D gene, clone size, CDR3 length, J gene, V gene, CDR3 DNA, CDR3 protein. A D gene is named only where the DNA matches it firmly. Part of the rows lack a size; the others show once, few, many or a class for expanded clones.

NA	NA	13	TRBJ2-5	TRBV6-5	TGTGCCAGCAGTTTACGACGGGGAGAGACCCAGTACTTC	CASSLRRGETQYF
NA	NA	14	TRBJ1-3	TRBV13	TGTGCCAGCAGCTACAGGAACTCTGGAAACACCATATATTTT	CASSYRNSGNTIYF
TRBD1	NA	15	TRBJ1-4	TRBV5-1	TGCGCCAGCAGCTCTGGGACAGGGGGCGCGGAAAAACTGTTTTTT	CASSSGTGGAEKLFF
TRBD2	NA	14	TRBJ2-1	TRBV9	TGTGCCAGCAGCCCTCGAGGGACTAGCCGGGAGCAGTTCTTC	CASSPRGTSREQFF
NA	NA	15	TRBJ1-5	TRBV6-5	TGTGCCAGCAGTTCCCTAGTGGGAAACAATCAGCCCCAGCATTTT	CASSSLVGNNQPQHF
TRBD2	NA	15	TRBJ2-1	TRBV11-3	TGTGCCAGCAGCTGGGGACAACTAGCGGGGGAAGAGCAGTTCTTC	CASSWGQLAGEEQFF
NA	NA	14	TRBJ1-1	TRBV29-1	TGCAGCGTTGTCTGGGGCCACGCGCGGACTGAAGCTTTCTTT	CSVVWGHARTEAFF
TRBD1	NA	17	TRBJ2-1	TRBV5-1	TGCGCCAGCAGCACAGAACAGGGGGCCACTTTGGTCAATGAGCAGTTCTTC	CASSTEQGATLVNEQFF
TRBD2	NA	17	TRBJ2-3	TRBV7-3	TGTGCCAGCAGCCCACAGGGACTAGCGGGAGACACAGATACGCAGTATTTT	CASSPQGLAGDTDTQYF
NA	NA	14	TRBJ2-3	TRBV6-5	TGTGCCAGCAGTACACGGGACGCCACAGATACGCAGTATTTT	CASSTRDATDTQYF
TRBD2	NA	14	TRBJ2-1	TRBV6-5	TGTGCCAGCAGGTTGGGACTAATGCGCAATGAGCAGTTCTTC	CASRLGLMRNEQFF
NA	NA	13	TRBJ1-1	TRBV5-4	TGTGCCAGCAGCCGGCCCGGGAACACTGAAGCTTTCTTT	CASSRPGNTEAFF
NA	NA	17	TRBJ1-1	TRBV7-9	TGTGCCAGCAGCTTCGCTGGGGGCCGGGGGGCGAACACTGAAGCTTTCTTT	CASSFAGGRGANTEAFF
TRBD1	NA	16	TRBJ1-4	TRBV9	TGTGCCAGCAGCGCAGCGGACAGGGGGACTAATGAAAAACTGTTTTTT	CASSAADRGTNEKLFF
TRBD2	NA	16	TRBJ2-2	TRBV5-1	TGCGCCAGCAGCTTGTTGGCGGGAGGGGCCACCGGGGAGCTGTTTTTT	CASSLLAGGATGELFF
NA	NA	15	TRBJ1-2	TRBV18	TGTGCCAGCTCACCACGCTCGCAGGGCAACTATGGCTACACCTTC	CASSPRSQGNYGYTF
NA	NA	15	TRBJ2-2	TRBV7-8	TGTGCCAGCAGCTTCGGCGCGGGGCGGGCCGGGGAGCTGTTTTTT	CASSFGAGRAGELFF
TRBD2	NA	17	TRBJ2-1	TRBV14	TGTGCCAGCAGCTTAGAGGCGGGAGTAGCTTGGTACAATGAGCAGTTCTTC	CASSLEAGVAWYNEQFF
NA	NA	13	TRBJ1-5	TRBV2	TGTGCCAGCAGTCCGAGGGGGGGTCAGCCCCAGCATTTT	CASSPRGGQPQHF
NA	few	14	TRBJ1-1	TRBV9	TGTGCCAGCAGTAGAATACAGGGATTATCTGAAGCTTTCTTT	CASSRIQGLSEAFF